The 4 T cell receptor beta chains reported below all come from one sample, sequenced in a study of identical twins (dated by TCRdb to 2015 to 2016). The library came from 5' RACE. The listed sequencing device is Illumina HiSeq 2000. TCRdb itself trimmed the public reads at Q25 with fastp, ran MiXCR and retained productive beta chains. Each CDR3 protein appears once, grouped with its most common genes and DNA. Recorded for this sample are around 290,000 distinct CDR3 sequences; roughly 9% of them occurred a single time. Clones ranked in the top ten supply approximately 6.5% of the sample. The same data also went into a second study, on yellow fever vaccine responses in identical twins.

Sequencing was performed on CD8+ T cells sorted from blood. Receptors originate from a woman under 30 in good health.

Many counts were recorded for this clonotype. The J gene is TRBJ2-2, the V gene TRBV25-1; no clear D gene. The ends were cut back, 8 bases at V and 6 bases at J, with 10 bases in the middle. Germline V lookup: CDR1 MGHDK, CDR2 SYGVNS. CDR3 length: 12 amino acids. The CDR3 DNA sequence: TGTGCCAGCTGTCAAGGCTCCGGGGAGCTGTTTTTT. Its protein is CASCQGSGELFF.

V gene TRBV6-4 combines with J gene TRBJ2-7; tentatively, D is TRBD1 (6 bases). This CDR3 has 13 residues. The V and J ends lost 7 bases and 2 bases respectively, with 12 bases between them. The germline CDR1 and CDR2 sequences are MRHNA and SNTAGT. The CDR3 protein is CASNRARAYEQYF. The DNA of the CDR3 is TGTGCCAGCAACAGGGCGCGGGCCTACGAGCAGTACTTC.

This clonotype was counted a few times. The chain uses TRBV20-1 and TRBJ2-1, with TRBD1 as a possible D gene (5 bases). This CDR3 is built from 13 residues. Per the germline V gene, CDR1 is DFQATT and CDR2 is SNEGSKA (reference sequence). Trimming took 4 bases from V and 3 from J, leaving 10 bases between them. The CDR3 region has the DNA TGCAGTGCTAACGCAGGGAACTACAATGAGCAGTTCTTC. It translates to CSANAGNYNEQFF.

The rearrangement joins TRBV14 to TRBJ2-1; the D is unclear. CDR3 length equals 16 residues. CDR1 and CDR2 from the germline V gene are SGHDN and FVKESK. With 0 bases removed from V and 2 bases from J, the gap between germline ends came to 11 bases. CDR3 DNA sequence: TGTGCCAGCAGCCAAGAGCCCCCGTGGACCTACAATGAGCAGTTCTTC. Encoded protein: CASSQEPPWTYNEQFF. Complete variable domain (other parts from reference TRBV14 and TRBJ2-1): EAGVTQFPSHSVIEKGQTVTLRCDPISGHDNLYWYRRVMGKEIKFLLHFVKESKQDESGMPNNRFLAERTGGTYSTLKVQPAELEDSGVYFCASSQEPPWTYNEQFFGPGTRLTVL.